This T cell receptor beta chain stems from a study of T-cell reconstitution after alpha-beta-depleted transplantation in children. The TCRbeta library incorporated unique molecular identifiers. TCRdb re-derived calls from the PCR reads in MiXCR, one entry per CDR3 protein. Of some 840,000 distinct CDR3 sequences in the sample, around 15% were seen once. Study outcomes and limitations: Several patients had high TCRbeta diversity at day 60; it came from surviving recipient T cells and thymic progenitors. Among T cells one year after transplant, newly produced cells accounted for most counts and diversity.

This clonotype was observed a handful of times. Its specificity is unknown. J lost 7 bases, V lost 6 bases, and 12 bases had no gene match. CDR3 length: 15 amino acids. This chain connects TRBV12-3 or TRBV12-4 to TRBJ2-7, with 10 nucleotides matching TRBD2. The material sequenced was PBMCs, mostly from graft donor cells, taken 360 days after TCRalphabeta/CD19-depleted stem cell transplant. The receptor was derived from a male patient younger than 18 who had a stem cell transplant for acute lymphoblastic leukemia, so the T cells may come from the graft donor. CDR3 DNA sequence: TGTGCCAGCAGGGTAGTGGCGGCTAGCGGGAGTGAGCAGTACTTC. Translating gives CASRVVAASGSEQYF.